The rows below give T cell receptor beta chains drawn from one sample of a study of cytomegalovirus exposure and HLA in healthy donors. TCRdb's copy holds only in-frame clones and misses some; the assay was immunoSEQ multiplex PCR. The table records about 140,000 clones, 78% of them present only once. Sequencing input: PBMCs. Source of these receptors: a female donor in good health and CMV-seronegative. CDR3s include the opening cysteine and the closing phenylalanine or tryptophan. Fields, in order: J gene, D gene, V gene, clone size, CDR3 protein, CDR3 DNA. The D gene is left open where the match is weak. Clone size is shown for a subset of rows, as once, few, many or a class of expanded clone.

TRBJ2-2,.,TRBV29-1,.,CSVNRENTGELFF,TGCAGCGTCAACAGGGAGAACACCGGGGAGCTGTTTTTT
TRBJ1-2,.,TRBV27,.,CASSLGLSTSYGYTF,TGTGCCAGCAGTCTAGGCCTGTCGACTAGCTATGGCTACACCTTC
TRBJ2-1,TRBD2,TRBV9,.,CASSVGTSVYNEQFF,TGTGCCAGCAGCGTTGGGACTAGTGTCTACAATGAGCAGTTCTTC
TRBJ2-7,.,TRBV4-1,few,CASSQVVRVRFYEQYF,TGCGCCAGCAGCCAAGTAGTCCGCGTCCGATTTTACGAGCAGTACTTC
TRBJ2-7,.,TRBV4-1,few,CASSHVNRDIGYEQYF,TGCGCCAGCAGCCACGTAAACAGGGACATAGGCTACGAGCAGTACTTC
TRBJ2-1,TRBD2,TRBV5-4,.,CASSLGSVAGLNEQFF,TGTGCCAGCAGCTTGGGGTCGGTAGCGGGGTTAAATGAGCAGTTCTTC
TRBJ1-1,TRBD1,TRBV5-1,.,CASSLGTGPTMNTEAFF,TGCGCCAGCAGCTTGGGGACAGGTCCCACCATGAACACTGAAGCTTTCTTT
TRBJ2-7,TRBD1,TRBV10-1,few,CASKGTGPFHEQYF,TGCGCCAGCAAGGGGACAGGGCCCTTCCACGAGCAGTACTTC
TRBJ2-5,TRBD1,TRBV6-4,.,CASRDWRTGLLYF,TGTGCCAGCAGAGACTGGAGGACAGGGCTGTTGTACTTC
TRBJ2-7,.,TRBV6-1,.,CASRGGSYEQYF,TGTGCCAGCAGGGGGGGATCCTACGAGCAGTACTTC
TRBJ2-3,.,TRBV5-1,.,CASSRDFPDTQYF,TGCGCCAGCAGCCGGGACTTCCCAGATACGCAGTATTTT
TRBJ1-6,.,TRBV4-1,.,CASEPGADKNSPLHF,TGCGCCAGCGAGCCAGGGGCAGATAAGAATTCACCCCTCCACTTT
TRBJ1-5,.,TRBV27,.,CASSALTGNQPQHF,TGTGCCAGCAGTGCCCTGACAGGAAACCAGCCCCAGCATTTT